Sequencing of this T cell receptor (beta chain) was carried out in a study of blood T cell repertoires in COVID-19. This clone has just a few counts. Here immunoSEQ multiplex PCR was the method, and the copy in TCRdb shows in-frame clones only, minus some. The profile shows a few hundred thousand clones, under 85% of them singletons. Trimming took 5 bases from V and 0 from J, leaving 14 bases between them. CDR3 size: 14 residues. Germline V gives CDR1 GTSNPN, CDR2 SVGIG (reference sequence). Source material: PBMCs or T cells enriched from blood (not recorded which). The gene calls are TRBV30 and TRBJ2-7, with D possibly being TRBD2 (6 bases). This TCR was recovered from a woman aged 50 to 60 who had recovered from COVID-19. CDR3 sequence (DNA): TGTGCCTGGGATGGAGGGCTTAACTCCTACGAGCAGTACTTC. Amino acids: CAWDGGLNSYEQYF.